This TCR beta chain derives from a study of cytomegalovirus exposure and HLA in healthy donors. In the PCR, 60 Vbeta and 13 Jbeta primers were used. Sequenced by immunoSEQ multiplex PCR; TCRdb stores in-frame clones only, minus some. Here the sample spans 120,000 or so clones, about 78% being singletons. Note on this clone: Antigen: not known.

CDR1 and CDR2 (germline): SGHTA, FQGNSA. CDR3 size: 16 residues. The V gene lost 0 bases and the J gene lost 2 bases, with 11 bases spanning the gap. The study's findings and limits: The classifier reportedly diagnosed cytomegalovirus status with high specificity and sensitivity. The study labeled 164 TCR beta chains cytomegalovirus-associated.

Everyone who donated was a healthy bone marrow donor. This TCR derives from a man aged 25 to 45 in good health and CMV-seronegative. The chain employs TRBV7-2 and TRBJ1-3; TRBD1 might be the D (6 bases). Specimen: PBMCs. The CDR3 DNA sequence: TGTGCCAGCAGCTTAGCCGGGCAGGGGACTGGAAACACCATATATTTT. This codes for CASSLAGQGTGNTIYF.